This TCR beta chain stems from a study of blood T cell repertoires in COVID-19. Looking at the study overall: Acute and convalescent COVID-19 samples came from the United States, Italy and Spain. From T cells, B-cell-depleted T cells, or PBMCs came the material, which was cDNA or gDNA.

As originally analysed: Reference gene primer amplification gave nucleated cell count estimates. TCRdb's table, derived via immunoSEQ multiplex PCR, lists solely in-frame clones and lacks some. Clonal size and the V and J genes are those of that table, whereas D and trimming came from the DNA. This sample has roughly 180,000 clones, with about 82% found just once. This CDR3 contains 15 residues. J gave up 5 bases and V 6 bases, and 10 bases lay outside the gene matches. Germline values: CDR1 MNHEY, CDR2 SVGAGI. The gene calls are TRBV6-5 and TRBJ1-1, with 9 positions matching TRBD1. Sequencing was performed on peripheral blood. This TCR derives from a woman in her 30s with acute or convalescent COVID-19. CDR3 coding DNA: TGTGCCAGCAGCTGGACAGGGGAGCAGGGGACTGAAGCTTTCTTT. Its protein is CASSWTGEQGTEAFF.